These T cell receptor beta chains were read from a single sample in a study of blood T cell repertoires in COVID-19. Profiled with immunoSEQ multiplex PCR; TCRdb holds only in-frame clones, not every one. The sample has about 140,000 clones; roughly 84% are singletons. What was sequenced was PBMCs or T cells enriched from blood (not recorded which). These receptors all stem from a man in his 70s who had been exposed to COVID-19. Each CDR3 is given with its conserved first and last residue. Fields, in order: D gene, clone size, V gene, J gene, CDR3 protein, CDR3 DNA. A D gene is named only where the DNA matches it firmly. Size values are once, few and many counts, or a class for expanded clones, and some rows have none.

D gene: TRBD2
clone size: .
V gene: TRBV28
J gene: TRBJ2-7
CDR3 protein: CASRGLAGYFSYEQYF
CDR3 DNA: TGTGCCAGCAGGGGACTAGCGGGCTACTTCTCCTACGAGCAGTACTTC

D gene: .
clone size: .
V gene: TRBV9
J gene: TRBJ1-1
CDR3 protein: CASSATQGLNTEAFF
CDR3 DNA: TGTGCCAGCAGCGCCACCCAGGGCCTGAACACTGAAGCTTTCTTT

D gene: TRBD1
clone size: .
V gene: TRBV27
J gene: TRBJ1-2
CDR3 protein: CASSRGQGLNYGYTF
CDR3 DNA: TGTGCCAGCAGCCGTGGACAGGGCCTTAACTATGGCTACACCTTC

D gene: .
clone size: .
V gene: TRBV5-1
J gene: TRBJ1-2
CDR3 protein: CASSPSEAAHGYTF
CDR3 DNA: TGCGCCAGCAGCCCGAGCGAGGCAGCCCATGGCTACACCTTC

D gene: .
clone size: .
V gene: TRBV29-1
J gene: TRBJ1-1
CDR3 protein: CSVSFGGRNTEAFF
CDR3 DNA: TGCAGCGTCTCTTTCGGCGGGAGGAACACTGAAGCTTTCTTT

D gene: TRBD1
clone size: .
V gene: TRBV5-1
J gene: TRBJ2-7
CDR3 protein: CASSIQTGTVPVEQYF
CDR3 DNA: TGCGCCAGCAGCATTCAGACCGGGACAGTCCCGGTCGAGCAGTACTTC

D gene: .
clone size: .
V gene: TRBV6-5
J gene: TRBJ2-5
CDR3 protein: CASSPDSGTQYF
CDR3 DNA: TGTGCCAGCAGTCCGGATTCGGGGACCCAGTACTTC

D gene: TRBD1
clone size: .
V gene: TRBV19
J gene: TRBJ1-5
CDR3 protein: CASSIGSGGEGQPQHF
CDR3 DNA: TGTGCCAGTAGTATCGGTTCAGGGGGTGAAGGCCAGCCCCAGCATTTT

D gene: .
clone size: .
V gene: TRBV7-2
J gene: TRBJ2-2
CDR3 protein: CASSRDRKKDTGELFF
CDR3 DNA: TGTGCCAGCAGCCGTGACAGAAAGAAGGACACCGGGGAGCTGTTTTTT

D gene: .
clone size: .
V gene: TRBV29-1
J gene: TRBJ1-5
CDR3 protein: CSVQTGRNQPQHF
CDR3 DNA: TGCAGCGTACAAACAGGGCGCAATCAGCCCCAGCATTTT

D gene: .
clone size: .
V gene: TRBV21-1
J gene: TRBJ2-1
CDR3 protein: CASSKGSRNSASVNEQFF
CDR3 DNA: TGTGCCAGCAGCAAAGGGTCGAGGAACTCGGCTTCGGTCAATGAGCAGTTCTTC

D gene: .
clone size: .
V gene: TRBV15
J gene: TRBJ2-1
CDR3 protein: CATSGTADLGNEQFF
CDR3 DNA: TGTGCCACCAGCGGGACTGCTGACCTCGGTAATGAGCAGTTCTTC

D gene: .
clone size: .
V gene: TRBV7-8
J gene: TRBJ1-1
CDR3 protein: CASSWSGDTEAFF
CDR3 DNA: TGTGCCAGCAGCTGGTCAGGCGACACTGAAGCTTTCTTT

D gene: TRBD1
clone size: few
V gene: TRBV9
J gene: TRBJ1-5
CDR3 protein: CASSVGDSYSNQPQHF
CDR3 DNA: TGTGCCAGCAGCGTCGGGGACAGTTATAGCAATCAGCCCCAGCATTTT

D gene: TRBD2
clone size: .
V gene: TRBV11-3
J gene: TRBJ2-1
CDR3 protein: CASSPTSGTSDYNEQFF
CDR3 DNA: TGTGCCAGCAGCCCAACATCCGGGACTAGCGACTACAATGAGCAGTTCTTC

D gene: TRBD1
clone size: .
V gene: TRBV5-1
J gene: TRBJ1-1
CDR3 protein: CASSLQGGNTEAFF
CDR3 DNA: TGCGCCAGCAGCTTGCAGGGGGGGAACACTGAAGCTTTCTTT

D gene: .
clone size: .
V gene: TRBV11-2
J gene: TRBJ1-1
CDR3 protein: CASSLVAGQVNTEAFF
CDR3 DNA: TGTGCCAGCAGCTTAGTAGCAGGACAAGTGAACACTGAAGCTTTCTTT

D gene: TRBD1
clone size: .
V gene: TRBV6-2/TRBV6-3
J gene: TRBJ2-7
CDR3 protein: CASSYSKDRQGAYEQYF
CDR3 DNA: TGTGCCAGCAGTTACTCAAAAGACCGGCAGGGGGCTTACGAGCAGTACTTC

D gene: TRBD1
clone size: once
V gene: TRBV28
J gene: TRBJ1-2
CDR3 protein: CATPGDRGHYGYTF
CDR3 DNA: TGTGCCACCCCCGGAGACAGGGGGCACTATGGCTACACCTTC

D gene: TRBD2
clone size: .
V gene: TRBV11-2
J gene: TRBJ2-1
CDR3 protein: CASSYSGRAYNEQFF
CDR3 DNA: TGTGCCAGCAGCTATAGCGGGAGAGCGTACAATGAGCAGTTCTTC

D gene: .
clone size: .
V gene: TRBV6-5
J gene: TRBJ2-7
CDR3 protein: CASMPTGLYEQYF
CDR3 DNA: TGTGCCAGCATGCCAACAGGCCTCTACGAGCAGTACTTC

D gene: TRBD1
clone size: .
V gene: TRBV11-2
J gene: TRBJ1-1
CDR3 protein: CASSWGQGNTEAFF
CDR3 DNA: TGTGCCAGCAGCTGGGGACAGGGAAACACTGAAGCTTTCTTT

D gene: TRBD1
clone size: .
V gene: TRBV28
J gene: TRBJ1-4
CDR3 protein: CASRDRGQRDEKLFF
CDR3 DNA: TGTGCCAGCAGAGACAGGGGACAGCGCGATGAAAAACTGTTTTTT

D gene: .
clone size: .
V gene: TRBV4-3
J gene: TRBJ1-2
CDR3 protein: CASSQDRVWSNYGYTF
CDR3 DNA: TGCGCCAGCAGCCAAGATCGGGTATGGTCTAACTATGGCTACACCTTC

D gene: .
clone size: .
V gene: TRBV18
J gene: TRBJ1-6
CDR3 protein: CASSPMGHRRYNSPLHF
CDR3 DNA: TGTGCCAGCTCACCAATGGGCCACCGTCGATATAATTCACCCCTCCACTTT

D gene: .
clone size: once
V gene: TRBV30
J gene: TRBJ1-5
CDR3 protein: CAWSVLGGGTNQPQHF
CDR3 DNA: TGTGCCTGGAGTGTTTTGGGGGGGGGTACCAATCAGCCCCAGCATTTT

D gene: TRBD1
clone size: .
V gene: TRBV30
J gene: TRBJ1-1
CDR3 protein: CASQAGGTEAFF
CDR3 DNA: TGTGCCTCCCAAGCAGGGGGGACTGAAGCTTTCTTT

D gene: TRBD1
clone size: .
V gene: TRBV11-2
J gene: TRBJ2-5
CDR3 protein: CASSFQTGGETQYF
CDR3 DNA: TGTGCCAGCAGCTTTCAAACAGGGGGAGAGACCCAGTACTTC

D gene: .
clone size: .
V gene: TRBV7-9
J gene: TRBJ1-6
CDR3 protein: CASSFDNSYNSPLHF
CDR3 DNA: TGTGCCAGCAGCTTCGACAACTCCTATAATTCACCCCTCCACTTT

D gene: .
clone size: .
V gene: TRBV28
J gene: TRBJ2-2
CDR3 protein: CASTRLGATNTGELFF
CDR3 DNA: TGTGCCTCTACCCGACTGGGGGCTACGAACACCGGGGAGCTGTTTTTT

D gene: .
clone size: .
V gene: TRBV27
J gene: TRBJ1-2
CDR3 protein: CASSPLNRGFGNYGYTF
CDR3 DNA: TGTGCCAGCAGTCCCCTTAATAGGGGGTTCGGGAACTATGGCTACACCTTC

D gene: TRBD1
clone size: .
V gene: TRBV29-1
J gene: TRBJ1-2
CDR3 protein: CSVGQGDGYTF
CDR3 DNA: TGCAGCGTTGGACAGGGCGATGGCTACACCTTC

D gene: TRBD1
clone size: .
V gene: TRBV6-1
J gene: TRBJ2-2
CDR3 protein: CASSEQGQGITGELFF
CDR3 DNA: TGTGCCAGCAGTGAACAGGGACAGGGGATCACCGGGGAGCTGTTTTTT

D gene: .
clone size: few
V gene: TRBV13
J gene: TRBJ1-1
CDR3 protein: CASSLLNTEAFF
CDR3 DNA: TGTGCCAGCAGCCTCCTGAACACTGAAGCTTTCTTT

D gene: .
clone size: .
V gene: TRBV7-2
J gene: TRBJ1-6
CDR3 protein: CASSFSGSYNSPLHF
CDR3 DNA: TGTGCCAGCAGCTTCTCCGGCTCCTATAATTCACCCCTCCACTTT

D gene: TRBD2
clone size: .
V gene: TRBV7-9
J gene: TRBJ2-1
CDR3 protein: CASSLPAGGFDNEQFF
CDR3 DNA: TGTGCCAGCAGCTTACCAGCGGGAGGGTTTGACAATGAGCAGTTCTTC

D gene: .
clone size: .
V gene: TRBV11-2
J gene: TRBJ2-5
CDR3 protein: CASNLLRDSQLLETQYF
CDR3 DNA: TGTGCCAGCAACCTATTGAGGGACTCTCAACTCTTGGAGACCCAGTACTTC

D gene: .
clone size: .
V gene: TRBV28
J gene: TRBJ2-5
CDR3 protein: CASSLMGAQETQYF
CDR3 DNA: TGTGCCAGCAGTTTAATGGGGGCCCAAGAGACCCAGTACTTC

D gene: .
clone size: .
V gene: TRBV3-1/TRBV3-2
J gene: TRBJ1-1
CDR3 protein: CASSQAGANTEAFF
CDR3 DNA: TGTGCCAGCTCACAAGCGGGGGCGAACACTGAAGCTTTCTTT

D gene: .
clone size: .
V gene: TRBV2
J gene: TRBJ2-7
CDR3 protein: CASSRMSTYEQYF
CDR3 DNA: TGTGCCAGCTCCAGGATGAGTACTTACGAGCAGTACTTC

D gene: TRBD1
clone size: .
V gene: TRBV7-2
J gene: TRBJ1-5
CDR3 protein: CASSLVRQGGNQPQHF
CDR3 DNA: TGTGCCAGCAGCTTAGTGCGACAGGGGGGCAATCAGCCCCAGCATTTT

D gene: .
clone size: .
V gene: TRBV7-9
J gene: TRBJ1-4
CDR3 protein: CASSSANEKLFF
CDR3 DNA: TGTGCCAGCAGCTCTGCTAATGAAAAACTGTTTTTT

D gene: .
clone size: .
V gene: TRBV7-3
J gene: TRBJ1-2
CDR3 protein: CASSSLVVSNYGYTF
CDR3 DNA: TGTGCCAGCAGCTCCCTCGTTGTGTCTAACTATGGCTACACCTTC

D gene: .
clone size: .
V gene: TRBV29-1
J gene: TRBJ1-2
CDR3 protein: CSVLEGYGYTF
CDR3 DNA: TGCAGCGTCCTCGAGGGCTATGGCTACACCTTC

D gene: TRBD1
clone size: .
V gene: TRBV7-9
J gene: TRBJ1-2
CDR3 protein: CASSLRQGHYGYTF
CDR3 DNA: TGTGCCAGCAGCTTACGACAGGGACACTATGGCTACACCTTC

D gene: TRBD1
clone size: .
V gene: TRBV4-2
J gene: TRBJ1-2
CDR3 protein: CASSREDRNYGYTF
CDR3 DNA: TGTGCCAGCAGCCGCGAGGACAGGAACTATGGCTACACCTTC

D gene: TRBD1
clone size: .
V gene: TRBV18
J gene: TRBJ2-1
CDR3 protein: CASSLSRATQGSYNEQFF
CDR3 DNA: TGTGCCAGCTCACTCTCTCGGGCGACACAGGGGTCCTACAATGAGCAGTTCTTC

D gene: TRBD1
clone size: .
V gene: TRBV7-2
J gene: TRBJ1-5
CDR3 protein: CASSFGQGEQPQHF
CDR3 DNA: TGTGCCAGCAGCTTTGGACAGGGGGAACAGCCCCAGCATTTT

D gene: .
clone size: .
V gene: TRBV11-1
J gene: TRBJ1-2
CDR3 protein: CASSRDSANYGYTF
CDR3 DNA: TGTGCCAGCAGCCGTGACAGTGCTAACTATGGCTACACCTTC

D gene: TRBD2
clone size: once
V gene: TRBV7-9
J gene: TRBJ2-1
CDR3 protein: CASSATSGTINEQFF
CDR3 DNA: TGTGCCAGCAGCGCGACTAGCGGCACTATTAATGAGCAGTTCTTC

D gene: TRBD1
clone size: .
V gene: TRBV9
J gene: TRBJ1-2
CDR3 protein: CASGQGGYTF
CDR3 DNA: TGTGCCAGCGGACAGGGGGGCTACACCTTC

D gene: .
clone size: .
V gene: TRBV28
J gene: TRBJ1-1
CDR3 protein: CASRGRIEAFF
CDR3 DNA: TGTGCCAGCAGGGGGCGGATCGAAGCTTTCTTT

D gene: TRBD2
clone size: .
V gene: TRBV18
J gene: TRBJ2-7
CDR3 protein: CASSPRGGNEQYF
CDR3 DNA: TGTGCCAGCTCACCTAGGGGAGGGAACGAGCAGTACTTC

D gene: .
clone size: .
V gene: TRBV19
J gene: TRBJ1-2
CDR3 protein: CASSPTGTYGYTF
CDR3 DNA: TGTGCCAGTAGTCCCACAGGCACCTATGGCTACACCTTC

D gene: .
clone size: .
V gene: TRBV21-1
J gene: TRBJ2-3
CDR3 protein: CASAGAPVDTQYF
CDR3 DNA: TGTGCCAGCGCGGGAGCCCCGGTAGATACGCAGTATTTT